The present T cell receptor beta chain was sequenced within a study of blood T cell repertoires in COVID-19. About the research overall: Sites across the United States, Italy and Spain contributed samples from acute and convalescent COVID-19. Sample material is recorded as cDNA or gDNA derived from T cells, B-cell-depleted T cells, or PBMCs.

In the authors' workflow: The assay estimated nucleated cells by amplifying reference gene primers. Produced via immunoSEQ multiplex PCR; TCRdb's table is partial and in-frame only. V, J and clone size are taken as reported in that table, and D and trimming were inferred from the DNA itself. The table lists roughly 140,000 clones, 76% of them singletons. V shed 4 bases, J shed 1 base, and the junction held 5 bases outside the gene matches. CDR3 length equals 16 residues. Germline CDR1 reads SGHRS; CDR2 reads YFSETQ. The clonotype originates from a woman older than 75 with acute or convalescent COVID-19. What was sequenced was peripheral blood. The chain links TRBV5-1 to TRBJ1-5; 10 nucleotides line up with TRBD1. In nucleotides, the CDR3 is TGCGCCAGCAGCACTGGGACAGGGGCCAGCAATCAGCCCCAGCATTTT. This encodes CASSTGTGASNQPQHF.